This entry concerns a single T cell receptor beta chain. Per the authors' pipeline: Reference gene primer amplification in the assay estimated nucleated cell counts. Measured with immunoSEQ multiplex PCR; TCRdb has only the in-frame clones, and not every one. The V and J calls and clone size come from that table; D and trimming were worked out from the DNA. This sample has over 70,000 clones, with approximately 84% found just once. The data belong to a study of blood T cell repertoires in COVID-19. Study-level background: The study drew acute and convalescent COVID-19 samples from the United States, Italy and Spain. Sources were T cells, B-cell-depleted T cells, or PBMCs; the material itself was cDNA or gDNA.

The CDR3 contains 16 residues. The V gene end was trimmed by 0 bases and the J gene end by 7 bases; junction bases not matched to a gene: 8. In germline, CDR1 is LNHNV, CDR2 YYDKDF (reference sequence). This rearrangement joins TRBV15 to TRBJ1-5; 8 nucleotides line up with TRBD1. The sequenced sample consisted of peripheral blood. The source of this sequence is a human donor in a cohort sampled during active COVID-19. CDR3 loop: CATSRDTGQGGQPQHF. CDR3 coding DNA: TGTGCCACCAGCAGAGATACCGGACAGGGCGGACAGCCCCAGCATTTT. The whole variable domain, remainder taken from reference TRBV15 and TRBJ1-5, is DAMVIQNPRYQVTQFGKPVTLSCSQTLNHNVMYWYQQKSSQAPKLLFHYYDKDFNNEADTPDNFQSRRPNTSFCFLDIRSPGLGDTAMYLCATSRDTGQGGQPQHFGDGTRLSIL.